Below are 32 T cell receptor beta chains sequenced from a single sample in a study of cytomegalovirus exposure and HLA in healthy donors. Both 60 Vbeta primers and 13 Jbeta primers went into the PCR. This table comes from immunoSEQ multiplex PCR, and its TCRdb copy is limited to in-frame clones, with some not included. The sample holds 100,000 or so clones, approximately 74% seen once. Sequencing input: PBMCs. Receptors were obtained from a woman aged 40 to 50 in good health and CMV-seronegative.

This chain links TRBV29-1 with TRBJ2-3; the D is unclear. The CDR3 spans 12 residues. Germline CDR1 is SQVTM and CDR2 is ANQGSEA. Trimming shortened V by 4 bases and J by 0 bases, and 5 bases separated the two germline ends. CDR3 nucleotide sequence: TGCAGCGTTGGCACAAGCACAGATACGCAGTATTTT. This translates into CSVGTSTDTQYF.

The chain is built from TRBV10-1 and TRBJ2-2; 10 bases map to TRBD1. The CDR3 length is 15 residues. Germline V lookup: CDR1 WNHNN, CDR2 SYGVQD (reference sequence). V was pared by 4 bases and J by 4 bases, with 3 bases of the junction left unmatched. The CDR3 is CASSGDRGGTGELFF. CDR3 DNA sequence: TGCGCCAGCAGTGGGGACAGGGGCGGCACCGGGGAGCTGTTTTTT.

The V call is TRBV4-2, the J call TRBJ2-5; possibly TRBD2 for D (5 bases). Germline values: CDR1 LGHNA, CDR2 YNFKEQ. Trimming stripped 0 bases from V and 1 base from J, with 21 bases between. The CDR3 has 19 residues. The CDR3 DNA reads as TGTGCCAGCAGCCAAGATTCGGCCGGGAAGTCCTTGCCCCAAGAGACCCAGTACTTC. It yields the protein CASSQDSAGKSLPQETQYF.

Here the CDR3 reads CASSERTGVDYGYTF. The DNA of the CDR3 is TGTGCCAGCAGTGAACGGACAGGGGTGGACTATGGCTACACCTTC. This chain links TRBV25-1 with TRBJ1-2; 9 bases fit TRBD1. This CDR3 has 15 residues. Germline CDR1 reads MGHDK; CDR2 reads SYGVNS. V trimming: 2 bases; J trimming: 3 bases; junction bases outside the gene matches: 4.

V gene TRBV7-9 combines with J gene TRBJ1-2; 7 bases map to TRBD1. V lost 4 bases, J lost 2 bases, and 1 base stayed unmatched. The CDR3 is made up of 13 amino acids. Per the germline V gene, CDR1 is SEHNR and CDR2 is FQNEAQ (reference sequence). This chain's CDR3 is CASSSGQNYGYTF. CDR3 bases: TGTGCCAGCAGCTCGGGACAGAACTATGGCTACACCTTC.

The chain recombines TRBV4-1 with TRBJ2-1; D unclear. Germline V CDR1 and CDR2: MGHRA, YSYEKL. The CDR3 is 16 amino acids. V shed 0 bases and J shed 12 bases, with 21 bases lying between them. Here the CDR3 reads CASSQDQSASSPRQFF. CDR3 DNA: TGCGCCAGCAGCCAAGATCAATCGGCTAGTTCCCCCCGGCAGTTCTTC.

The gene calls are TRBV18 and TRBJ2-2; D gene unclear. With 1 base removed from V and 0 bases from J, the gap between germline ends came to 3 bases. This CDR3 has 14 residues. CDR1 is KGHSH and CDR2 is LQKENI in the germline V gene. In DNA form, the CDR3 reads TGTGCCAGCTCACCACTTACGAACACCGGGGAGCTGTTTTTT. Encoded protein: CASSPLTNTGELFF.

The chain carries TRBV19 and TRBJ1-5, with TRBD1 matching 7 bases. Germline CDR1 reads LNHDA; CDR2 reads SQIVND (reference sequence). Germline trimming cut 3 bases from V and 6 bases from J; bases unmatched to any gene: 2. The CDR3 sequence is 13 residues long. CDR3 DNA sequence: TGTGCCAGTAGTATCGACAGGGTTCAGCCCCAGCATTTT. Its translation: CASSIDRVQPQHF.

The chain uses TRBV7-8 and TRBJ2-1, with TRBD2 identical over 11 bases. The CDR3 contains 15 residues. Germline loops: CDR1 SGHVS, CDR2 FQNEAQ. Trimming cost V 5 bases and J 5 bases; bases outside gene matches: 5. The CDR3 loop reads CASSGSGGAHNEQFF. The CDR3 coding sequence is TGTGCCAGCAGCGGTAGCGGGGGGGCTCACAATGAGCAGTTCTTC. Drawing the rest from reference TRBV7-8 and TRBJ2-1, the complete variable domain is GAGVSQSPRYKVAKRGQDVALRCDPISGHVSLFWYQQALGQGPEFLTYFQNEAQLDKSGLPSDRFFAERPEGSVSTLKIQRTQQEDSAVYLCASSGSGGAHNEQFFGPGTRLTVL.

V and J are TRBV28 and TRBJ2-7; a weak D match, TRBD1 (6 bases). The CDR3 loop spans 11 amino acids. Germline values: CDR1 MDHEN, CDR2 SYDVKM. V dropped 3 bases and J dropped 6 bases, with 6 bases sitting between them. CDR3 nucleotide sequence: TGTGCCAGCAGTTTCAGGGGCGAGCAGTACTTC. This codes for CASSFRGEQYF.

In this sample, this clone turned up a few times. This chain connects TRBV5-4 to TRBJ2-3, with D possibly matching TRBD2 (7 bases). Deletions cut 3 bases from V and 7 bases from J, with 12 bases between. The length of the CDR3 is 13 residues. Germline CDR1 is SGHNT and CDR2 is YYREEE (reference sequence). The CDR3 DNA follows: TGTGCCAGCAGCTGGGAGGGGGGATATACGCAGTATTTT. Its translation is CASSWEGGYTQYF.

The V and J genes are TRBV9 and TRBJ2-5; maybe TRBD1 (5 bases). V shed 0 bases and J shed 4 bases, with 19 bases lying between them. Germline V CDR1 and CDR2: SGDLS, YYNGEE. CDR3 length equals 17 residues. The CDR3, as DNA: TGTGCCAGCAGCGTAGTCCCCTCTGTAGGGGCCTTAGAGACCCAGTACTTC. This gives the protein CASSVVPSVGALETQYF.

This chain connects TRBV5-1 to TRBJ1-4; a possible D gene is TRBD1 (5 bases). The CDR3 is 14 residues long. V lost 1 base and J lost 8, with 12 bases in between. From germline, CDR1 is SGHRS and CDR2 YFSETQ. CDR3 coding DNA: TGCGCCAGCAGCTTGACAGGTTCGGGCGAAAAACTGTTTTTT. It translates to CASSLTGSGEKLFF.

The chain is built from TRBV6-6 and TRBJ1-1; the D gene is possibly TRBD1 (5 bases). The ends were cut back, 7 bases at V and 4 bases at J, with 7 bases in the middle. CDR1 and CDR2 from the germline V gene are MNHNY and SVGAGI (reference sequence). This CDR3 is 11 amino acids long. CDR3 residues: CASKRGTEAFF. CDR3 sequence (DNA): TGTGCCAGCAAAAGGGGCACTGAAGCTTTCTTT.

The chain employs TRBV19 and TRBJ2-7, with D hard to call. CDR3 length: 17 amino acids. Germline V gene lookup returns CDR1 LNHDA and CDR2 SQIVND (reference sequence). Deletions cut 4 bases from V and 2 bases from J, with 21 bases between. The CDR3 sequence: CASSKWAGPDVTYEQYF. In nucleotides, the CDR3 is TGTGCCAGTAGTAAGTGGGCAGGTCCAGATGTTACCTACGAGCAGTACTTC.

In this sample, this clone turned up once. V is TRBV7-6 and J is TRBJ2-1; 11 positions agree with TRBD1. Unmatched junction bases numbered 7, after V lost 1 base and J lost 2 bases. The germline V gene encodes CDR1 SGHVS and CDR2 FNYEAQ. CDR3 length: 18 amino acids. CDR3 protein: CASSLVIGGQGAYNEQFF. The CDR3 DNA sequence: TGTGCCAGCAGCTTAGTGATAGGGGGACAGGGGGCCTACAATGAGCAGTTCTTC.

The J gene is TRBJ1-4, the V gene TRBV9; TRBD1 might be the D (5 bases). CDR1 SGDLS and CDR2 YYNGEE come from the germline V gene. V was cut by 4 bases and J by 5 bases, with 15 bases left in between. This CDR3 is built from 15 residues. The CDR3 bases are TGTGCCAGCAGCCCCCCGGGACGGGAGAATGAAAAACTGTTTTTT. Amino acids: CASSPPGRENEKLFF.

This clone was recorded a few times. This chain uses TRBV19 with TRBJ1-5; 8 bases fit TRBD1. V was pared by 3 bases and J by 5 bases, with 3 bases of the junction left unmatched. From germline, CDR1 is LNHDA and CDR2 SQIVND (reference sequence). CDR3 size: 14 residues. DNA for the CDR3: TGTGCCAGTAGTATGGGACAGGAGGATCAGCCCCAGCATTTT. It yields the protein CASSMGQEDQPQHF.

This chain uses TRBV29-1 with TRBJ1-2, with D tentatively TRBD1 (6 bases). The germline V gene encodes CDR1 SQVTM and CDR2 ANQGSEA. V lost 6 bases, J lost 8 bases, and 19 bases lay in between. This CDR3 is built from 13 residues. The chain's CDR3 is CSVETGHRGGYTF. The CDR3, as DNA: TGCAGCGTAGAGACAGGCCATCGCGGGGGCTACACCTTC.

The chain uses TRBV12-5 and TRBJ2-2; 15 bases agree with TRBD2. This CDR3 region has 16 residues. Germline-derived CDR1 and CDR2 are LGHNT and FRNRAP. Trimming cost V 5 bases and J 5 bases; bases outside gene matches: 3. The CDR3 here is CASGQGLAGGTGELFF. For the CDR3, the DNA is TGTGCTAGTGGTCAGGGACTAGCGGGAGGAACCGGGGAGCTGTTTTTT.

This clone was detected a few times. The gene calls are TRBV2 and TRBJ2-2; TRBD2 matches 10 bases. Germline CDR1 is SNHLY and CDR2 is FYNNEI. V lost 5 bases, J lost 3 bases, and 3 bases stayed unmatched. This CDR3 comprises 15 residues. CDR3 sequence (DNA): TGTGCCAGCAGTTCCGGGACTAGCGACACCGGGGAGCTGTTTTTT. It specifies CASSSGTSDTGELFF.

The V gene is TRBV5-6, the J gene TRBJ2-5; 7 positions agree with TRBD2. The CDR3 runs 12 residues. Germline CDR1 SGHDT, CDR2 YYEEEE. The V gene end was trimmed by 4 bases and the J gene end by 7 bases; junction bases not matched to a gene: 4. CDR3 sequence: CASSRGEGTQYF. CDR3 DNA: TGTGCCAGCAGCCGGGGGGAAGGGACCCAGTACTTC.

V and J are TRBV14 and TRBJ1-3, with 7 bases matching TRBD1. CDR1 is SGHDN and CDR2 is FVKESK in the germline V gene. V shed 5 bases and J 0 bases; nucleotides not matched to a gene: 4. This CDR3 has 15 amino acids. The CDR3 sequence is CASSSGGFSGNTIYF. DNA of the CDR3: TGTGCCAGCAGCTCAGGGGGATTCTCTGGAAACACCATATATTTT.

The chain uses TRBV4-3 and TRBJ1-2; 10 bases match TRBD1. V shed 3 bases, J shed 10 bases, and the junction held 5 bases outside the gene matches. CDR3 length: 13 residues. CDR1 is LGHNA, CDR2 YSLEER, per germline. Here the CDR3 reads CASSQRDRGVYTF. The CDR3 DNA is TGCGCCAGCAGCCAGAGGGACAGGGGTGTCTACACCTTC.

The J gene is TRBJ1-3, the V gene TRBV19, with D unresolved. V dropped 3 bases and J dropped 0 bases, with 9 bases sitting between them. The CDR3 totals 15 residues. Germline V gene sequence: CDR1 LNHDA, CDR2 SQIVND (reference sequence). The CDR3 reads CASSIGEDSGNTIYF. CDR3 bases: TGTGCCAGTAGTATCGGTGAAGACTCTGGAAACACCATATATTTT.

This clone showed up just once. V usage is TRBV4-1 and J usage is TRBJ1-5; perhaps TRBD1 as D (6 bases). V was cut by 0 bases and J by 7 bases, with 13 bases left in between. The length of the CDR3 is 15 residues. Germline V gives CDR1 MGHRA, CDR2 YSYEKL. CDR3 sequence (DNA): TGCGCCAGCAGCCAAGAATACAGGGCGGAACAGCCCCAGCATTTT. Translated: CASSQEYRAEQPQHF.

This clone has only a few counts. The V call is TRBV14, the J call TRBJ2-1, with 16 bases lining up with TRBD2. Germline-derived CDR1 and CDR2 are SGHDN and FVKESK. The CDR3 sequence is 19 residues long. V shed 0 bases, J shed 12 bases, and the junction held 14 bases outside the gene matches. The DNA for the CDR3 is TGTGCCAGCAGCCAAGACCCGGGACTAGCGGGAGGGCCGTCAATTCGGCAGTTCTTC. This encodes CASSQDPGLAGGPSIRQFF.

The chain recombines TRBV7-9 with TRBJ1-3; D is possibly TRBD1 (6 bases). Trimming left V 0 bases short and J 4 bases short, with 16 bases between. The germline V gene has CDR1 SEHNR and CDR2 FQNEAQ (reference sequence). The CDR3 runs 17 residues. The CDR3 region has the DNA TGTGCCAGCAGCTTAGCGGGGGCCCGGCGAGAGGGAAACACCATATATTTT. It yields the protein CASSLAGARREGNTIYF. Filled out from reference TRBV7-9 and TRBJ1-3, the complete variable domain reads DTGVSQNPRHKITKRGQNVTFRCDPISEHNRLYWYRQTLGQGPEFLTYFQNEAQLEKSRLLSDRFSAERPKGSFSTLEIQRTEQGDSAMYLCASSLAGARREGNTIYFGEGSWLTVV.

V usage is TRBV28 and J usage is TRBJ2-1, with TRBD2 matching 8 bases. V lost 6 bases, J lost 12 bases, and 7 bases stayed unmatched. CDR3 size: 12 residues. Germline values: CDR1 MDHEN, CDR2 SYDVKM. The DNA of the CDR3 is TGTGCCAGCAGCAGTTCTGGACTAGCGCAGTTCTTC. Translation gives CASSSSGLAQFF.

The chain employs TRBV5-6 and TRBJ2-7, with D maybe TRBD2 (7 bases). Trimming shortened V by 5 bases and J by 5 bases, and 20 bases separated the two germline ends. Germline CDR1 SGHDT, CDR2 YYEEEE. CDR3 length: 15 residues. The CDR3, as DNA: TGTGCCAGCAGTCGAAGGGGGGGCCCTCCCCACGAGCAGTACTTC. This translates into CASSRRGGPPHEQYF.

The chain has TRBV10-2 and TRBJ2-1, with a weak D call TRBD1 (5 bases). V was pared by 4 bases and J by 8 bases, with 6 bases between. Germline CDR1 WSHSY, CDR2 SAAADI. The CDR3 contains 11 residues. The CDR3 protein is CASSGQYEQFF. The CDR3 DNA reads as TGCGCCAGCAGTGGACAGTATGAGCAGTTCTTC.

The chain has TRBV9 and TRBJ2-3; 7 bases align to TRBD2. J was trimmed by 5 bases and V by 2 bases; bases with no gene match: 8. This CDR3 region has 15 residues. The V gene's germline CDR1 is SGDLS and CDR2 YYNGEE. CDR3 in amino acids: CASSVGTTPQDTQYF. CDR3 nucleotides: TGTGCCAGCAGCGTCGGGACTACCCCACAAGATACGCAGTATTTT.